Listed here are 11 T cell receptor beta chains from one sample, sequenced in a study of blood T cell repertoires in COVID-19. Produced via immunoSEQ multiplex PCR; TCRdb's table is partial and in-frame only. The sample gives 240,000 or so clones, around 90% of which show up once; around 0.8% is in the top ten. The sample consisted of PBMCs or T cells enriched from blood (not recorded which). These receptors originate from a man aged 45 to 65 who had been exposed to COVID-19.

This chain joins TRBV7-8 and TRBJ1-2; 7 bases are a match to TRBD1. The CDR3 length is 14 residues. The V and J ends lost 6 bases and 4 bases, in that order; junction bases with no gene match: 8. The germline CDR1 and CDR2 sequences are SGHVS and FQNEAQ. DNA for the CDR3: TGTGCCAGCAGACCGCAGGGGGGAGCCTATGGCTACACCTTC. It codes for CASRPQGGAYGYTF.

The V call is TRBV27, the J call TRBJ2-1, with 8 bases that match TRBD2. CDR1 is MNHEY, CDR2 SMNVEV, per germline (reference sequence). With V trimmed by 3 bases and J by 7 bases, 17 bases remained unmatched. The CDR3 covers 18 residues. The DNA for the CDR3 is TGTGCCAGCAGTTTTTTTCGGCTGAGCGGGAGTTTGGGAAATGAGCAGTTCTTC. Amino acids: CASSFFRLSGSLGNEQFF.

J is TRBJ1-1 and V is TRBV10-3; D is unresolved. The V gene lost 3 bases and the J gene lost 0 bases, with 17 bases spanning the gap. CDR1 ENHRY and CDR2 SYGVKD come from the germline V gene. The CDR3 has 17 amino acids. As DNA, the CDR3 is TGTGCCATCAGTGACCCGATGCAGAGGATTATGAACACTGAAGCTTTCTTT. Translating gives CAISDPMQRIMNTEAFF.

This clone was seen only a few times. The V call is TRBV5-1, the J call TRBJ2-2; D ambiguous. V lost 9 bases and J lost 4, with 10 bases in between. Per the germline V gene, CDR1 is SGHRS and CDR2 is YFSETQ. The CDR3 runs 12 residues. The CDR3 DNA is TGCGCCACTACAGATTTCACCGGGGAGCTGTTTTTT. Amino acid sequence: CATTDFTGELFF.

This chain links TRBV3-1 (or the pseudogene TRBV3-2) with TRBJ1-1; perhaps TRBD1 as D (6 bases). Germline V CDR1 and CDR2: LGHDT, YNNKEL (reference sequence). CDR3 length: 14 residues. Trimming cost V 6 bases and J 8 bases, with 19 bases left between them. CDR3 sequence: CASSRSRNRAEAFF. The CDR3 nucleotides read TGTGCCAGCAGTCGTTCCCGAAACAGGGCGGAAGCTTTCTTT.

The chain joins TRBV6-5 to TRBJ1-5; D may be TRBD1 (6 bases). CDR1 is MNHEY and CDR2 is SVGAGI in the germline V gene. V lost 7 bases and J 3 bases, leaving 13 bases between the germline ends. The CDR3 consists of 14 residues. CDR3 DNA sequence: TGTGCCAGCACCCGGGACACCAACAATCAGCCCCAGCATTTT. Protein sequence: CASTRDTNNQPQHF.

The V call is TRBV6-5, the J call TRBJ2-1; 7 bases map to TRBD1. The CDR3 covers 14 residues. CDR1 is MNHEY and CDR2 is SVGAGI in the germline V gene. V dropped 2 bases and J dropped 5; count of bases not matched to a gene: 3. The CDR3 DNA reads as TGTGCCAGCAGTTACCTTGGGACAGACAATGAGCAGTTCTTC. The encoded protein is CASSYLGTDNEQFF.

V and J are TRBV7-2 and TRBJ1-2; 7 positions match TRBD1. Germline V gene data show CDR1 as SGHTA and CDR2 as FQGNSA. Unmatched junction bases numbered 3, after V lost 4 bases and J lost 4 bases. This CDR3 contains 13 residues. The CDR3 bases are TGTGCCAGCAGCTCGGACAGGCGCTATGGCTACACCTTC. It yields the protein CASSSDRRYGYTF.

The chain couples TRBV2 to TRBJ1-2; D is unclear. This CDR3 is built from 14 residues. V was trimmed by 5 bases and J by 4 bases, leaving 14 bases between them. Looked up from germline, CDR1 is SNHLY and CDR2 is FYNNEI. The CDR3 protein is CASSYLHTSYGYTF. The CDR3 DNA sequence: TGTGCCAGCAGTTATTTACACACCTCCTATGGCTACACCTTC.

A few counts support this clone. The genes are TRBV4-1 and TRBJ2-3; 8 nucleotides agree with TRBD2. The J segment lost 4 bases and the V segment lost 1 base, leaving 10 bases of the junction unmatched. From germline, CDR1 is MGHRA and CDR2 YSYEKL. This CDR3 has 17 residues. CDR3: CASSQVTSGSFPDTQYF. The DNA of the CDR3 is TGCGCCAGCAGCCAAGTCACAAGCGGGAGTTTCCCAGATACGCAGTATTTT.

The chain carries TRBV27 and TRBJ2-1; 13 bases line up with TRBD2. Germline V lookup: CDR1 MNHEY, CDR2 SMNVEV (reference sequence). The V segment lost 5 bases and the J segment 6 bases; nucleotides outside the gene matches: 13. There are 18 residues in the CDR3. For the CDR3, the DNA is TGTGCCAGCAGTACGCCTCTCACTAGCGGGAGGGCCCGCAATGAGCAGTTCTTC. Protein sequence: CASSTPLTSGRARNEQFF.